The clone carrying this T cell receptor beta chain was seen a handful of times. What it binds is unknown. J gave up 7 bases and V 4 bases, and 7 bases lay outside the gene matches. The CDR3 is 15 amino acids. CDR1 LGHNA and CDR2 YSLEER come from the germline V gene. This specimen comes from a study of T-cell memory formation after mild COVID-19. Notes on the study in general: Clones that contracted from day 15 to 85 were balanced CD4/CD8, while later expanders leaned CD4+. Unconfirmed was the SARS-CoV-2 specificity of second-wave clones that peaked on day 37. Detection of some responders pre-infection suggested pre-existing cross-reactive memory T cells participated.

5'RACE with constant-segment primers yielded barcoded, UMI-tagged TCR alpha and TCR beta cDNA libraries. TCRdb independently ran MiXCR on the 5' RACE reads; one entry per CDR3 protein. Of about 430,000 distinct CDR3 sequences in the sample, approximately 18% were seen once. The material sequenced was PBMCs or a T cell subset sorted from them (not recorded which). This receptor was obtained from a man younger than 30 who had mild COVID-19 (a few samples of this study predate the infection). Cell type and time point are not known. The chain links TRBV4-3 to TRBJ1-6, with 7 bases fitting TRBD1. CDR3 loop: CASSLLTQGNSPLHF. DNA of the CDR3: TGCGCCAGCAGCCTGTTGACACAGGGGAATTCACCCCTCCACTTT.